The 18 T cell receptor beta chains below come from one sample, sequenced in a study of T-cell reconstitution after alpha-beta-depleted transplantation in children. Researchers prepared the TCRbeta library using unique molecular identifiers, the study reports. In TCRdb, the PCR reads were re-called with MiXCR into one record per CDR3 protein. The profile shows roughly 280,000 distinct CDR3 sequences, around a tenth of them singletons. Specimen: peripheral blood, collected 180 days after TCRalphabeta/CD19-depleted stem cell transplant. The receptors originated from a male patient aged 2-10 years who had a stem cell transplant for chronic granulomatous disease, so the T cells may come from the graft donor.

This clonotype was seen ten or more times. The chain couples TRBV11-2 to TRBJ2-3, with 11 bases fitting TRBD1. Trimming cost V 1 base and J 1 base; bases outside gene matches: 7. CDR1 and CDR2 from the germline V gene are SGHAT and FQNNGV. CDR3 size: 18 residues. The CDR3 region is CASSLGRTGGFGTDTQYF. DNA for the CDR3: TGTGCCAGCAGCTTAGGGAGGACAGGGGGCTTCGGCACAGATACGCAGTATTTT.

CDR3 DNA: TGTGCCAGCTCACCCTACGGACAGGGCCAAGAGACCCAGTACTTC. It yields the protein CASSPYGQGQETQYF. This rearrangement joins TRBV18 to TRBJ2-5; 8 nucleotides align to TRBD1. The CDR3 extends over 15 amino acids. V gave up 3 bases and J gave up 1 base; unmatched junction bases: 4. CDR1 is KGHSH, CDR2 LQKENI, per germline. Drawing the rest from reference TRBV18 and TRBJ2-5, the complete variable domain is NAGVMQNPRHLVRRRGQEARLRCSPMKGHSHVYWYRQLPEEGLKFMVYLQKENIIDESGMPKERFSAEFPKEGPSILRIQQVVRGDSAAYFCASSPYGQGQETQYFGPGTRLLVL.

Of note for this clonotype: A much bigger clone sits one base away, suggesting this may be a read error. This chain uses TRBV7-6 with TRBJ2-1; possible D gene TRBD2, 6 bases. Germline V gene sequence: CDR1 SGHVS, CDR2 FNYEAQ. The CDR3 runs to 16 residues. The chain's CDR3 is CASSPDWTTPYDEQFF. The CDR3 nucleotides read TGTGCCAGCAGCCCCGATTGGACTACCCCCTACGATGAGCAGTTCTTC.

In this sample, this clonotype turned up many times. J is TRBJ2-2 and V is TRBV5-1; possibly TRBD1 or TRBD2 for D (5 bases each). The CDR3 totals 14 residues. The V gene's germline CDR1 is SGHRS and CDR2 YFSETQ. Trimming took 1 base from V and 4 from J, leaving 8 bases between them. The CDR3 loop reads CASSLPGTTGELFF. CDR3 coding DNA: TGCGCCAGCAGCTTGCCAGGGACCACCGGGGAGCTGTTTTTT.

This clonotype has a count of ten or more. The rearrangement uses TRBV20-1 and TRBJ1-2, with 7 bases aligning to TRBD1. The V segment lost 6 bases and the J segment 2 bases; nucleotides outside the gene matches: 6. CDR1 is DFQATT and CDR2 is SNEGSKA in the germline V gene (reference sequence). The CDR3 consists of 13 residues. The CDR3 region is CSALGQENYGYTF. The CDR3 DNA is TGCAGTGCCCTCGGACAGGAGAACTATGGCTACACCTTC.

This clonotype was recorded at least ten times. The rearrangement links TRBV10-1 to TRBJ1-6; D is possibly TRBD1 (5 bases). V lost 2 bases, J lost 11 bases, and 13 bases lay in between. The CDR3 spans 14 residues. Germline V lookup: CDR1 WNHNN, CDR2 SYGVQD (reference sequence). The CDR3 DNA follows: TGCGCCAGCAGTGAGACTCGGGTGGGGGCACCCCTCCACTTT. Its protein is CASSETRVGAPLHF.

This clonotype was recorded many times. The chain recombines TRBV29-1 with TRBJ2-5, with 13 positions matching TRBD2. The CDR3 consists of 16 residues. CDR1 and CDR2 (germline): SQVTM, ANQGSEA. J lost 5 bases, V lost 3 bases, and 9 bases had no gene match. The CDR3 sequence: CSVDPTSGGWFETQYF. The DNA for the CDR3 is TGCAGCGTTGACCCGACTAGCGGGGGGTGGTTTGAGACCCAGTACTTC. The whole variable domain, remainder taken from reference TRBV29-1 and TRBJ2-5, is SAVISQKPSRDICQRGTSLTIQCQVDSQVTMMFWYRQQPGQSLTLIATANQGSEATYESGFVIDKFPISRPNLTFSTLTVSNMSPEDSSIYLCSVDPTSGGWFETQYFGPGTRLLVL.

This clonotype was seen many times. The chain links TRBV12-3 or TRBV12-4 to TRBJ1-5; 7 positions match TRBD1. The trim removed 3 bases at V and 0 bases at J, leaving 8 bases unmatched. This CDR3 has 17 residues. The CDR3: CASSFRQGLSSNQPQHF. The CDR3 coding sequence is TGTGCCAGCAGTTTCCGACAGGGTCTGTCTAGCAATCAGCCCCAGCATTTT.

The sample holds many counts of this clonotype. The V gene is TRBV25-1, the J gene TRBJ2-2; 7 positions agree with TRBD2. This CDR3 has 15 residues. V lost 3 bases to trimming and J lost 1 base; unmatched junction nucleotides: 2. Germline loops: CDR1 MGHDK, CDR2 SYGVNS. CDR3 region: CASSDPSGNTGELFF. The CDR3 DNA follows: TGTGCCAGCAGTGACCCTAGCGGGAACACCGGGGAGCTGTTTTTT. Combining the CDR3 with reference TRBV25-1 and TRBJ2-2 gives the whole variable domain EADIYQTPRYLVIGTGKKITLECSQTMGHDKMYWYQQDPGMELHLIHYSYGVNSTEKGDLSSESTVSRIRTEHFPLTLESARPSHTSQYLCASSDPSGNTGELFFGEGSRLTVL.

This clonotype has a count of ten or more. Here the CDR3 DNA reads TGTGCCAGCAGTTACTCGCGGCAGGGCAGTGGAAAACTGTTTTTT. Its translation: CASSYSRQGSGKLFF. The genes are TRBV6-5 and TRBJ1-4; perhaps TRBD1 as D (5 bases). V was pared by 0 bases and J by 10 bases, with 15 bases between. The germline gives CDR1 MNHEY, CDR2 SVGAGI. The CDR3 has 15 amino acids.

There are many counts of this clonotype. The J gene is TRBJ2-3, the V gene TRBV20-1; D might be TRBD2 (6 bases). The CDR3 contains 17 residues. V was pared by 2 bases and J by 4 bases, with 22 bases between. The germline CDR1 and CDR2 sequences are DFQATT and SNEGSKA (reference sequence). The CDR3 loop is CSARSPSRDFHSDTQYF. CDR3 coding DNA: TGCAGTGCTAGATCCCCCTCCCGGGACTTTCACTCAGATACGCAGTATTTT.

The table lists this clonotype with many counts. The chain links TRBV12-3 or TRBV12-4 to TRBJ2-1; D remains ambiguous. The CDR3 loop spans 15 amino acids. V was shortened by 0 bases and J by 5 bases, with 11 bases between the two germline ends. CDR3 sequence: CASSLAVGLNNEQFF. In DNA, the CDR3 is TGTGCCAGCAGTTTAGCGGTGGGATTAAACAATGAGCAGTTCTTC.

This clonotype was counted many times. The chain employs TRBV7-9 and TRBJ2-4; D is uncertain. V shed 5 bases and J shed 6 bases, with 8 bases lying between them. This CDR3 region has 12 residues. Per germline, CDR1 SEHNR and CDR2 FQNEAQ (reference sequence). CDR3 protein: CASSNRANIQYF. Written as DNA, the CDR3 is TGTGCCAGCAGCAACCGGGCAAACATTCAGTACTTC.

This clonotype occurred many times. The CDR3 reads CASSPNDEQYF. DNA for the CDR3: TGTGCCAGCAGCCCAAACGACGAGCAGTACTTC. This chain links TRBV28 with TRBJ2-7, with D unclear. Trimming pared 6 bases from V and 5 bases from J, leaving 8 bases between. CDR3 length equals 11 residues. Per the germline V gene, CDR1 is MDHEN and CDR2 is SYDVKM.

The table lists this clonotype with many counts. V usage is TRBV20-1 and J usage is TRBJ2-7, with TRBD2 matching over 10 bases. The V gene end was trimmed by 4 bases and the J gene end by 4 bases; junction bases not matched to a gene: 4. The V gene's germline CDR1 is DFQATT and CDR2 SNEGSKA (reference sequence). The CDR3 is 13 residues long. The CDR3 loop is CSATPSGSYEQYF. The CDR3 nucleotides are TGCAGTGCTACTCCTAGCGGGAGTTACGAGCAGTACTTC.

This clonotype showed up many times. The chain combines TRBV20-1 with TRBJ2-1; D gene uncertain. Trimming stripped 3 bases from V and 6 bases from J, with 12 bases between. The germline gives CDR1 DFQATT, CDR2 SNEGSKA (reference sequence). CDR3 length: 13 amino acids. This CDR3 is CSASRGVTNEQFF. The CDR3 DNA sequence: TGCAGTGCTAGCCGCGGAGTTACCAATGAGCAGTTCTTC.

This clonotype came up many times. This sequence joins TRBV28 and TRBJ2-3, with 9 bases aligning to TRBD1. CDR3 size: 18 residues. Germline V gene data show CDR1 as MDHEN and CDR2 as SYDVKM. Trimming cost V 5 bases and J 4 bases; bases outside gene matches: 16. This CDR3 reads CASSLHLAWDRVPDTQYF. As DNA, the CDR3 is TGTGCCAGCAGTCTCCACCTTGCCTGGGACAGGGTCCCAGATACGCAGTATTTT.

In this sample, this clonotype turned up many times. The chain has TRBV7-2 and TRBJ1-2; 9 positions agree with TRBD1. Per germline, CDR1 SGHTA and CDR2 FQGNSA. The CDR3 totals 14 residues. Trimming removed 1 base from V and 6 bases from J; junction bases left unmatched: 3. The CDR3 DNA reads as TGTGCCAGCAGCTTAGGGACAGGGGTAAATGGCTACACCTTC. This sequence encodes CASSLGTGVNGYTF.